This T cell receptor beta chain was recovered during a study of cytomegalovirus exposure and HLA in healthy donors. Study outcomes and limitations: Per a prior analysis, the majority of TCR beta V segments were productive roughly 87% or roughly 30% of the time. More clonal expansion characterized HLA-associated TCR beta chains than equally common others in a later analysis.

About this clone itself: Its antigen is still unknown.

Vbeta (60) and Jbeta (13) primers were used in the PCR. Sequenced by immunoSEQ multiplex PCR; TCRdb stores in-frame clones only, minus some. The sample carries about 96,000 clones, approximately 75% recorded once. Germline CDR1 and CDR2: MDHEN and SYDVKM. The CDR3 length is 15 residues. Deletions cut 2 bases from V and 0 bases from J, with 10 bases between. Sequencing was carried out using PBMCs. The chain combines TRBV28 with TRBJ1-1; D not certain. This TCR was recovered from a female donor in good health and CMV-seropositive. The CDR3 DNA follows: TGTGCCAGCAGTTTACAAGGAGGGATGAACACTGAAGCTTTCTTT. It yields the protein CASSLQGGMNTEAFF.